This TCR beta chain was retrieved from a study of OX40 agonist ivuxolimab in advanced cancers. Overall study: With a range of roughly 20 to 80, age averaged approximately 60 years, and around 80% were male. Partial responses occurred in three patients (one hepatocellular carcinoma, two cutaneous melanoma).

This clone has more than one count but fewer than ten. Its target is not known. TCRdb's copy holds only in-frame clones and misses some; the assay was immunoSEQ multiplex PCR. The sample lists 76,000 or so clones; 85% to 90% were seen once. Study findings and constraints: Partly responding patients at 0.1-3.0 mg/kg showed some of the smallest clonal expansion.

V lost 1 base and J 7 bases, leaving 13 bases between the germline ends. Germline CDR1 is SGHDN and CDR2 is FVKESK. This CDR3 comprises 14 residues. The source was CD4+ or CD8+ T cells sorted from blood, collected in a trial of the OX40 agonist ivuxolimab. The receptor was derived from an adult with an advanced solid tumor such as melanoma, head and neck, liver or kidney cancer. The chain uses TRBV14 and TRBJ1-2; possibly TRBD1 for D (6 bases). This CDR3 is CASSQASRGSGYTF. CDR3 DNA sequence: TGTGCCAGCAGCCAAGCCTCCAGGGGTTCTGGCTACACCTTC.